The 27 T cell receptor beta chains given below trace back to one sample, sequenced in a study of control samples from healthy donors and cancer patients. Clones were sequenced by immunoSEQ multiplex PCR, and TCRdb holds only the in-frame ones, with some missing. The data contain about 100,000 clones, about 82% of them singletons. Sample: blood. The receptors come from a man between 25 and 39 years old in good health.

The V call is TRBV7-9, the J call TRBJ2-7, with D tentatively TRBD2 (6 bases). CDR3 length: 12 residues. The V gene's germline CDR1 is SEHNR and CDR2 FQNEAQ (reference sequence). V gave up 6 bases and J gave up 7 bases, with 13 bases separating them. Written as DNA, the CDR3 is TGTGCCAGCAGACAAGGAGGGACGGAGCAGTACTTC. Translation: CASRQGGTEQYF.

This sequence joins TRBV10-3 and TRBJ2-3, with TRBD2 matching over 7 bases. V was pared by 4 bases and J by 2 bases, with 6 bases of the junction left unmatched. The germline V gene has CDR1 ENHRY and CDR2 SYGVKD. The CDR3 contains 15 residues. CDR3 sequence reads: CAISADSGPTDTQYF. The CDR3 DNA is TGTGCCATCAGTGCCGATAGCGGGCCCACAGATACGCAGTATTTT.

The chain joins TRBV19 to TRBJ2-3; D is possibly TRBD1 or TRBD2 (5 bases each). Trimming stripped 1 base from V and 8 bases from J, with 19 bases between. Germline V gives CDR1 LNHDA, CDR2 SQIVND (reference sequence). The CDR3 runs 16 residues. CDR3 nucleotide sequence: TGTGCCAGTAGTATAGCGGGGTCAGGGTCGGTAGCTACGCAGTATTTT. Amino acids: CASSIAGSGSVATQYF.

This clone was seen only once. This chain links TRBV19 with TRBJ1-2; D ambiguous. Germline assignment: CDR1 LNHDA and CDR2 SQIVND (reference sequence). The CDR3 sequence is 13 residues long. The V end lost 3 bases, the J end lost 7 bases, and 12 bases lay between the germline ends. The CDR3 nucleotides are TGTGCCAGTAGTATTTTGGAGGGAACTGGCTACACCTTC. Translating gives CASSILEGTGYTF.

The chain combines TRBV3-1 (or the pseudogene TRBV3-2) with TRBJ1-2, with 8 bases identical to TRBD1. The CDR3 totals 16 residues. The ends lost 3 bases at V and 4 bases at J; junction bases unmatched: 10. Looked up from germline, CDR1 is LGHDT and CDR2 is YNNKEL (reference sequence). This chain's CDR3 is CASSQAGRGRGYGYTF. In DNA, the CDR3 is TGTGCCAGCAGCCAGGCCGGCAGGGGGCGCGGCTATGGCTACACCTTC.

The gene calls are TRBV2 and TRBJ2-2, with D possibly matching TRBD1 (6 bases). The length of the CDR3 is 14 residues. The V and J ends lost 6 bases and 7 bases respectively, with 15 bases between them. The germline V gene encodes CDR1 SNHLY and CDR2 FYNNEI. CDR3 DNA: TGTGCCAGCAGGAAGAACAGGGAAGGCGGGGAGCTGTTTTTT. It yields the protein CASRKNREGGELFF.

The rearrangement links TRBV5-8 to TRBJ1-1, with a weak D call TRBD1 (5 bases). There are 13 residues in the CDR3. V lost 4 bases and J 0 bases, leaving 7 bases between the germline ends. Germline V gene sequence: CDR1 SGHTS, CDR2 YDEGEE. The CDR3 nucleotides are TGTGCCAGCAGCAGGGGATTGAACACTGAAGCTTTCTTT. Protein: CASSRGLNTEAFF.

This sequence joins TRBV6-5 and TRBJ1-1, with a possible D match to TRBD1 (5 bases). This CDR3 has 13 amino acids. CDR1 and CDR2 from the germline V gene are MNHEY and SVGAGI. V lost 11 bases to trimming and J lost 6 bases, with 19 bases between them. Here the CDR3 DNA reads TGTGCCGGTTCAGGGAATCGAATCTCTGAAGCTTTCTTT. Protein product: CAGSGNRISEAFF.

J is TRBJ1-5 and V is TRBV10-3; 7 positions match TRBD1. J was trimmed by 3 bases and V by 3 bases; bases with no gene match: 5. This CDR3 contains 15 residues. Per the germline V gene, CDR1 is ENHRY and CDR2 is SYGVKD. CDR3 region: CAISEGDRDNQPQHF. The CDR3 nucleotides read TGTGCCATCAGTGAAGGAGACAGGGACAATCAGCCCCAGCATTTT.

This chain joins TRBV7-7 and TRBJ1-3; TRBD1 is a possible D gene (6 bases). The CDR3 has 16 residues. The germline CDR1 and CDR2 sequences are SSHAT and FNYEAQ (reference sequence). V was pared by 1 base and J by 2 bases, with 12 bases between. The CDR3 nucleotides are TGTGCCAGCAGCTTAGGGCCCAGGGGAACTGGAAACACCATATATTTT. Protein product: CASSLGPRGTGNTIYF.

The rearrangement links TRBV9 to TRBJ2-2; D perhaps matches TRBD2 (5 bases). V lost 4 bases and J lost 6, with 7 bases in between. Germline V gives CDR1 SGDLS, CDR2 YYNGEE. This CDR3 is 12 amino acids long. CDR3 coding DNA: TGTGCCAGCAGCCGGGGATCCGGGGAGCTGTTTTTT. Translating it yields CASSRGSGELFF.

The chain joins TRBV7-2 to TRBJ2-7; D remains ambiguous. The CDR3 has 15 residues. Germline assignment: CDR1 SGHTA and CDR2 FQGNSA. Trimming shortened V by 4 bases and J by 0 bases, and 13 bases separated the two germline ends. The CDR3 bases are TGTGCCAGCAGCTCTTATTCGGTCCCCTCCTACGAGCAGTACTTC. It encodes CASSSYSVPSYEQYF.

CDR3 sequence (DNA): TGTGCCAGTAGTACCCAAACTAGCTGGGGGCTAGGTACTGAAGCTTTCTTT. Its protein is CASSTQTSWGLGTEAFF. V is TRBV19 and J is TRBJ1-1; tentative D call: TRBD1 (6 bases). V lost 4 bases to trimming and J lost 5 bases, with 23 bases between them. Germline V CDR1 and CDR2: LNHDA, SQIVND (reference sequence). CDR3 length equals 17 residues.

This chain connects TRBV6-2 or TRBV6-3 to TRBJ2-4, with D unresolved. The V gene's germline CDR1 is MNHEY and CDR2 SVGEGT. The CDR3 covers 13 residues. The germline V and J ends were trimmed by 3 bases and 8 bases, with 11 bases remaining between them. The DNA of the CDR3 is TGTGCCAGCAGTTATAAGGGAATCTACATTCAGTACTTC. Amino acids: CASSYKGIYIQYF.

This clone was detected only a few times. The genes are TRBV7-9 and TRBJ1-1, with no clear D. Trimming cost V 5 bases and J 1 base, with 20 bases left between them. The CDR3 spans 17 residues. Germline values: CDR1 SEHNR, CDR2 FQNEAQ (reference sequence). CDR3 sequence (DNA): TGTGCCAGCAGCACCCCACGAGGGTCCCTAAGGAACACTGAAGCTTTCTTT. Translation gives CASSTPRGSLRNTEAFF.

This rearrangement joins TRBV5-1 to TRBJ2-2, with unresolved D. Trimming pared 1 base from V and 1 base from J, leaving 11 bases between. This CDR3 spans 16 amino acids. The germline V gene encodes CDR1 SGHRS and CDR2 YFSETQ. The CDR3 nucleotides are TGCGCCAGCAGCTTGCCAATAGGGCTGAACACCGGGGAGCTGTTTTTT. Translated, it gives CASSLPIGLNTGELFF.

The rearrangement uses TRBV27 and TRBJ1-3; D is perhaps TRBD1 (6 bases). Trimming stripped 6 bases from V and 2 bases from J, with 14 bases between. This CDR3 contains 15 residues. CDR1 is MNHEY and CDR2 is SMNVEV in the germline V gene (reference sequence). The CDR3: CASRARGATGNTIYF. DNA of the CDR3: TGTGCCAGCAGAGCCAGGGGTGCGACTGGAAACACCATATATTTT.

The chain carries TRBV5-1 and TRBJ2-2; D remains ambiguous. This CDR3 is built from 18 residues. Germline values: CDR1 SGHRS, CDR2 YFSETQ. Trimming removed 0 bases from V and 1 base from J, with 16 bases in between. The CDR3 DNA is TGCGCCAGCAGCTTGGCCAGGTTAGGTCAGTTGAACACCGGGGAGCTGTTTTTT. Translating it yields CASSLARLGQLNTGELFF.

This chain links TRBV18 with TRBJ2-2; no firm D call. V dropped 2 bases and J dropped 7 bases, with 8 bases sitting between them. The germline V gene has CDR1 KGHSH and CDR2 LQKENI. The CDR3 loop spans 13 amino acids. CDR3 sequence: CASSPYRNGELFF. CDR3 sequence (DNA): TGTGCCAGCTCACCATACCGAAACGGGGAGCTGTTTTTT.

The V gene is TRBV3-1 (or the pseudogene TRBV3-2), the J gene TRBJ2-7; TRBD1 is a possible D gene (6 bases). Germline V gene lookup returns CDR1 LGHDT and CDR2 YNNKEL (reference sequence). The CDR3 consists of 14 residues. V was clipped by 4 bases and J by 6 bases, with 16 bases between them. CDR3 nucleotides: TGTGCCAGCAGCCCACGGACAGTAGGGATCGAGCAGTACTTC. It translates to CASSPRTVGIEQYF.

This sequence joins TRBV24-1 and TRBJ2-3, with D unclear. The CDR3 length is 17 residues. Trimming left V 4 bases short and J 2 bases short, with 18 bases between. Germline V gene sequence: CDR1 KGHDR, CDR2 SFDVKD. The CDR3 here is CATSDPPLGLSTDTQYF. CDR3 sequence (DNA): TGTGCCACCAGTGACCCCCCTTTGGGTCTCTCCACAGATACGCAGTATTTT.

This clone has ten or more counts. This chain joins TRBV12-3 or TRBV12-4 and TRBJ1-5; 7 bases map to TRBD1. This CDR3 spans 12 amino acids. The ends lost 6 bases at V and 5 bases at J; junction bases unmatched: 1. CDR3 residues: CASSQGDQPQHF. CDR3 DNA sequence: TGTGCCAGCAGCCAGGGGGATCAGCCCCAGCATTTT.

The chain combines TRBV28 with TRBJ1-5; D perhaps matches TRBD1 (5 bases). CDR1 MDHEN and CDR2 SYDVKM come from the germline V gene. With 4 bases removed from V and 2 bases from J, the gap between germline ends came to 18 bases. The CDR3 length is 17 residues. The CDR3 sequence is CASSSPGARGGNQPQHF. In DNA form, the CDR3 reads TGTGCCAGCAGTTCCCCCGGGGCCAGAGGGGGCAATCAGCCCCAGCATTTT.

This clone showed up just once. This sequence joins TRBV19 and TRBJ1-5; D ambiguous. Per germline, CDR1 LNHDA and CDR2 SQIVND (reference sequence). V dropped 6 bases and J dropped 0 bases, with 9 bases sitting between them. This CDR3 region has 14 residues. CDR3 bases: TGTGCCAGTAGGGTAGGTTATAGCAATCAGCCCCAGCATTTT. As protein: CASRVGYSNQPQHF.

The CDR3 reads CASSLGQGAYEQYF. The CDR3 DNA is TGTGCCAGCAGCCTTGGACAGGGAGCCTACGAGCAGTACTTC. This chain connects TRBV14 to TRBJ2-7, with 8 bases identical to TRBD1. Germline CDR1 and CDR2: SGHDN and FVKESK. V was clipped by 4 bases and J by 2 bases; unmatched bases: 4. This CDR3 contains 14 residues.

The chain recombines TRBV3-1 (or the pseudogene TRBV3-2) with TRBJ2-3; D remains ambiguous. The V gene lost 3 bases and the J gene lost 2 bases, with 6 bases spanning the gap. The CDR3 sequence is 13 residues long. Germline CDR1 reads LGHDT; CDR2 reads YNNKEL (reference sequence). CDR3 sequence: CASSQGFTDTQYF. As DNA, the CDR3 is TGTGCCAGCAGCCAGGGGTTCACAGATACGCAGTATTTT.

The rearrangement uses TRBV5-1 and TRBJ2-7, with 10 bases aligning to TRBD1. Trimming removed 6 bases from V and 7 bases from J; junction bases left unmatched: 10. CDR3 size: 14 residues. Germline V gene lookup returns CDR1 SGHRS and CDR2 YFSETQ. This CDR3 reads CASNPGTGVGEQYF. CDR3 nucleotide sequence: TGCGCCAGCAACCCCGGGACAGGGGTGGGAGAGCAGTACTTC. The full variable domain, in which reference TRBV5-1 and TRBJ2-7 provide the parts outside the CDR3, is KAGVTQTPRYLIKTRGQQVTLSCSPISGHRSVSWYQQTPGQGLQFLFEYFSETQRNKGNFPGRFSGRQFSNSRSEMNVSTLELGDSALYLCASNPGTGVGEQYFGPGTRLTVT.